These T cell receptor beta chains were read from a single sample in a study of T-cell reconstitution after alpha-beta-depleted transplantation in children. One entry per CDR3 protein, called by TCRdb with MiXCR from the PCR reads. The sample contains a few hundred thousand distinct CDR3 sequences, 20% of which appear only once. The source was PBMCs from the stem cell graft donor, collected from the stem cell graft. The receptors were gathered from a human donor who donated a stem cell graft to a child with acute myeloid leukemia. CDR3s include the opening cysteine and the closing phenylalanine or tryptophan. Fields, in order: V gene, clone size, D gene, J gene, CDR3 DNA, CDR3 protein. A D gene is named only where the DNA matches it firmly. Not all rows give a size; the values are once, few, many and, for expanded clones, a class.

>TRBV20-1|many|NA|TRBJ1-1
TGCAGTGCTCTTGCAGGGAGTACTGAAGCTTTCTTT
CSALAGSTEAFF
>TRBV7-6|NA|TRBD2|TRBJ2-3
TGTGCCAGCAGCTTAGTGGCGGGAGGGCCGGGTTCAGATACGCAGTATTTT
CASSLVAGGPGSDTQYF
>TRBV12-3/TRBV12-4|few|NA|TRBJ2-7
TGTGCCAGCCTGCGGGGCGGGACTCCCTACGAGCAGTACTTC
CASLRGGTPYEQYF
>TRBV12-3/TRBV12-4|few|NA|TRBJ2-7
TGTGCCAGCAGCCCGCACATGAGGGACTCCTACGAGCAGTACTTC
CASSPHMRDSYEQYF
>TRBV7-9|few|NA|TRBJ2-7
TGTGCCAGCAGCCTGAGTGGTAGGCGCTCCTACGAGCAGTACTTC
CASSLSGRRSYEQYF
>TRBV9|NA|NA|TRBJ1-3
TGTGCCAGCAGCGTAGGGCAGGGTACGGGAAACACCATATATTTT
CASSVGQGTGNTIYF
>TRBV12-3/TRBV12-4|many|TRBD2|TRBJ2-1
TGTGCCAGCAGCCAATCGGGGGGCTCCTACAATGAGCAGTTCTTC
CASSQSGGSYNEQFF
>TRBV29-1|many|TRBD1|TRBJ2-3
TGCAGCGTTGGACAGGGGCCCACAGATACGCAGTATTTT
CSVGQGPTDTQYF
>TRBV4-1|NA|NA|TRBJ2-7
TGCGCCAGCAGCCGGCCAGGGGAGTACGAGCAGTACTTC
CASSRPGEYEQYF
>TRBV6-5|NA|NA|TRBJ2-4
TGTGCCAGCAGTTACTCCCGTCGGGGCGGTGTAGGCCAAAACATTCAGTACTTC
CASSYSRRGGVGQNIQYF
>TRBV25-1|NA|NA|TRBJ1-1
TGTGCCAGCAGTGAATTCTTCCAGGGTCCCGACACTGAAGCTTTCTTT
CASSEFFQGPDTEAFF
>TRBV24-1|many|TRBD2|TRBJ2-1
TGTGCCACCAGTGCCCCGGGGGGGTTCGAACATGAGCAGTTCTTC
CATSAPGGFEHEQFF
>TRBV6-5|many|NA|TRBJ2-5
TGTGCCAGCAGTTTGCGGGGACTGCGACAAGAGACCCAGTACTTC
CASSLRGLRQETQYF
>TRBV5-6|NA|NA|TRBJ1-2
TGTGCCAGCAGCTTGGGTTTTGCAGTGAACTATGGCTACACCTTC
CASSLGFAVNYGYTF
>TRBV4-1|many|TRBD2|TRBJ2-1
TGCGCCAGCAGCCAAGAGACTAGCGGGAGAGTTGAGCAGTTCTTC
CASSQETSGRVEQFF
>TRBV20-1|few|NA|TRBJ2-7
TGCAGTGCTAGAGTGGCGCAGGGCCTGGACGAGCAGTACTTC
CSARVAQGLDEQYF